The 20 T cell receptor beta chains listed next were all sequenced from one sample in a study of radiation and T cells in renal cell carcinoma. Measured with immunoSEQ multiplex PCR; TCRdb has only the in-frame clones, and not every one. The sample carries approximately 140,000 clones, over 65% recorded once. Sample time point: baseline pretreatment blood. Treatment here: 15 Gy SBRT to primary tumor, nephrectomy 4 weeks later. Sequenced here: blood, sampled from a patient whose treatment included radiotherapy and nephrectomy. These receptors originate from a woman aged 45-65 years with renal cell carcinoma.

V usage is TRBV5-1 and J usage is TRBJ1-6; TRBD1 might be the D (5 bases). CDR1 is SGHRS and CDR2 is YFSETQ in the germline V gene. Trimming cost V 4 bases and J 0 bases, with 8 bases left between them. The CDR3 extends over 15 amino acids. Here the CDR3 reads CASSPRDSYNSPLHF. The CDR3 coding sequence is TGCGCCAGCAGCCCCAGGGACTCCTATAATTCACCCCTCCACTTT.

V gene TRBV2 combines with J gene TRBJ1-4; 11 bases are a match to TRBD1. Germline CDR1 SNHLY, CDR2 FYNNEI. This CDR3 is built from 15 residues. V lost 4 bases, J lost 5 bases, and 3 bases stayed unmatched. As DNA, the CDR3 is TGTGCCAGCAGTGGGGGGACAGGGGGAAATGAAAAACTGTTTTTT. Its protein product is CASSGGTGGNEKLFF.

The rearrangement uses TRBV7-2 and TRBJ2-7, with TRBD1 matching over 7 bases. Losses at the gene ends were 5 bases for V and 2 bases for J; bases not matched to a gene: 6. Germline V gives CDR1 SGHTA, CDR2 FQGNSA. There are 14 residues in the CDR3. The CDR3 reads CASSINTGAYEQYF. As DNA, the CDR3 is TGTGCCAGCAGCATAAACACAGGGGCCTACGAGCAGTACTTC.

This sequence joins TRBV4-3 and TRBJ2-7, with a tentative D call TRBD2 (7 bases). Trimming cost V 0 bases and J 4 bases, with 13 bases left between them. Germline CDR1 is LGHNA and CDR2 is YSLEER. The CDR3 length is 15 residues. CDR3 sequence reads: CASSQDGRGGYEQYF. The CDR3 coding sequence is TGCGCCAGCAGCCAAGATGGCAGGGGAGGGTACGAGCAGTACTTC.

This clone has just one count. The chain joins TRBV7-8 to TRBJ1-1; 7 bases match TRBD1. The CDR3 has 17 residues. Trimming took 6 bases from V and 0 from J; bases not matched to a gene: 13. Looked up from germline, CDR1 is SGHVS and CDR2 is FQNEAQ. The CDR3 nucleotides are TGTGCCAGCAGTCTCACCGGGACAGAGACCATGAACACTGAAGCTTTCTTT. Its translation is CASSLTGTETMNTEAFF. Variable domain in full (rest from reference TRBV7-8 and TRBJ1-1): GAGVSQSPRYKVAKRGQDVALRCDPISGHVSLFWYQQALGQGPEFLTYFQNEAQLDKSGLPSDRFFAERPEGSVSTLKIQRTQQEDSAVYLCASSLTGTETMNTEAFFGQGTRLTVV.

The genes are TRBV30 and TRBJ2-3; D is possibly TRBD1 or TRBD2 (5 bases each). The CDR3 extends over 16 amino acids. Deletions cut 2 bases from V and 0 bases from J, with 15 bases between. Germline values: CDR1 GTSNPN, CDR2 SVGIG (reference sequence). The CDR3 protein is CAWSIGDVTSTDTQYF. The CDR3 DNA is TGTGCCTGGAGTATAGGGGACGTCACTAGCACAGATACGCAGTATTTT.

The V call is TRBV13, the J call TRBJ2-5; TRBD2 aligns across 7 bases. V gave up 5 bases and J gave up 2 bases; unmatched junction bases: 5. The CDR3 sequence is 14 residues long. The germline V gene has CDR1 PRHDT and CDR2 FYEKMQ (reference sequence). The CDR3, as DNA: TGTGCCAGCAGCCCGGGGCGGGGGCAAGAGACCCAGTACTTC. Protein product: CASSPGRGQETQYF.

The J gene is TRBJ2-7, the V gene TRBV6-5; 13 bases align to TRBD2. The ends lost 2 bases at V and 5 bases at J; junction bases unmatched: 6. The CDR3 runs to 16 residues. Per germline, CDR1 MNHEY and CDR2 SVGAGI. Here the CDR3 reads CASSYGTSGRADEQYF. The CDR3 DNA reads TGTGCCAGCAGTTACGGTACTAGCGGGAGGGCGGACGAGCAGTACTTC.

This clone occurred once. The chain has TRBV2 and TRBJ2-3; 7 positions agree with TRBD2. The CDR3 totals 14 residues. The V segment lost 6 bases and the J segment 7 bases; nucleotides outside the gene matches: 10. The germline V gene encodes CDR1 SNHLY and CDR2 FYNNEI. CDR3 DNA sequence: TGTGCCAGCAGGGCTAACGGGGGGACGAATACGCAGTATTTT. It translates to CASRANGGTNTQYF. The full variable domain, completed using reference TRBV2 and TRBJ2-3, is EPEVTQTPSHQVTQMGQEVILRCVPISNHLYFYWYRQILGQKVEFLVSFYNNEISEKSEIFDDQFSVERPDGSNFTLKIRSTKLEDSAMYFCASRANGGTNTQYFGPGTRLTVL.

This chain connects TRBV6-5 to TRBJ2-1, with 8 bases identical to TRBD2. V shed 7 bases, J shed 3 bases, and the junction held 8 bases outside the gene matches. This CDR3 is built from 15 residues. The germline gives CDR1 MNHEY, CDR2 SVGAGI. The CDR3 loop is CASTLRSGNYNEQFF. The CDR3 nucleotides read TGTGCCAGCACGCTGCGTAGCGGGAACTACAATGAGCAGTTCTTC.

The chain joins TRBV4-1 to TRBJ2-7; TRBD1 is a possible D gene (6 bases). With 3 bases removed from V and 1 base from J, the gap between germline ends came to 10 bases. This CDR3 is built from 14 residues. In germline, CDR1 is MGHRA, CDR2 YSYEKL. CDR3 sequence: CASSHQDRSYEQYF. CDR3 coding DNA: TGCGCCAGCAGCCACCAAGACAGGTCCTACGAGCAGTACTTC.

The V call is TRBV6-5, the J call TRBJ1-1, with D unresolved. Germline values: CDR1 MNHEY, CDR2 SVGAGI. The CDR3 consists of 13 residues. V dropped 2 bases and J dropped 4 bases, with 8 bases sitting between them. CDR3 nucleotide sequence: TGTGCCAGCAGTTACACTCGGGGCACTGAAGCTTTCTTT. Residues: CASSYTRGTEAFF.

This rearrangement joins TRBV7-9 to TRBJ2-7; D unclear. Trimming removed 2 bases from V and 0 bases from J, with 8 bases in between. Looked up from germline, CDR1 is SEHNR and CDR2 is FQNEAQ (reference sequence). The length of the CDR3 is 14 residues. CDR3 loop: CASSLSVPSYEQYF. CDR3 sequence (DNA): TGTGCCAGCAGCTTATCAGTGCCCTCCTACGAGCAGTACTTC.

The V and J genes are TRBV5-1 and TRBJ2-7, with D perhaps TRBD1 or TRBD2 (5 bases each). Germline values: CDR1 SGHRS, CDR2 YFSETQ. The CDR3 extends over 14 amino acids. V lost 5 bases to trimming and J lost 1 base, with 13 bases between them. CDR3 DNA: TGCGCCAGCAGGGGGGTACAGACTTCCTACGAGCAGTACTTC. Translated: CASRGVQTSYEQYF. The whole variable domain, remainder taken from reference TRBV5-1 and TRBJ2-7, is KAGVTQTPRYLIKTRGQQVTLSCSPISGHRSVSWYQQTPGQGLQFLFEYFSETQRNKGNFPGRFSGRQFSNSRSEMNVSTLELGDSALYLCASRGVQTSYEQYFGPGTRLTVT.

This rearrangement joins TRBV5-1 to TRBJ2-7; D unresolved. CDR3 size: 13 residues. From germline, CDR1 is SGHRS and CDR2 YFSETQ. V lost 0 bases and J 3 bases, leaving 7 bases between the germline ends. Here the CDR3 DNA reads TGCGCCAGCAGCTTGGACTATAACTACGAGCAGTACTTC. It codes for CASSLDYNYEQYF.

This sequence joins TRBV7-2 and TRBJ1-4, with 9 bases aligning to TRBD1. Germline-derived CDR1 and CDR2 are SGHTA and FQGNSA. Trimming took 5 bases from V and 8 from J; bases not matched to a gene: 12. The CDR3 has 16 amino acids. The CDR3 coding sequence is TGTGCCAGCAGCCCTCAGACCGACAGGGGGGAGGAAAAACTGTTTTTT. Its translation: CASSPQTDRGEEKLFF.

This clone was recorded only once. The chain employs TRBV18 and TRBJ1-5; 10 bases are a match to TRBD1. The trim removed 3 bases at V and 5 bases at J, leaving 4 bases unmatched. CDR1 and CDR2 (germline): KGHSH, LQKENI. CDR3 length: 15 residues. CDR3 sequence: CASSPRDRGYQPQHF. The CDR3 DNA follows: TGTGCCAGCTCACCGCGGGACAGGGGTTATCAGCCCCAGCATTTT.

About this clone itself: Compared with germline, one end of the junction differs, possibly owing to a read error. The sample holds other DNA sequences that translate to the same CDR3. The chain carries TRBV9 and TRBJ1-2; D gene uncertain. Germline lookup yields CDR1 SGDLS and CDR2 YYNGEE. The CDR3 is made up of 12 amino acids. CDR3 sequence (DNA): TGTGCCAGCAGCGTAACTAATTATGGCTACACCTTC. This translates into CASSVTNYGYTF.

V and J are TRBV27 and TRBJ2-5; 11 bases match TRBD2. This CDR3 spans 17 amino acids. Germline assignment: CDR1 MNHEY and CDR2 SMNVEV (reference sequence). J was trimmed by 2 bases and V by 3 bases; bases with no gene match: 8. CDR3 coding DNA: TGTGCCAGCAGTTTCTCTCGGACTAGCGGGCGACAAGAGACCCAGTACTTC. This gives the protein CASSFSRTSGRQETQYF.

V usage is TRBV25-1 and J usage is TRBJ2-3; D possibly corresponds to TRBD1 (5 bases). CDR1 MGHDK and CDR2 SYGVNS come from the germline V gene. The V gene lost 2 bases and the J gene lost 4 bases, with 7 bases spanning the gap. This CDR3 is 13 amino acids long. CDR3 residues: CASSEQGADTQYF. The CDR3 DNA reads as TGTGCCAGCAGTGAACAGGGTGCAGATACGCAGTATTTT.